The rows below give T cell receptor beta chains drawn from one sample of a study of CD8 T cells in Susac syndrome. TCRdb re-analysed the immunoSEQ multiplex PCR reads in MiXCR, keeping a single row per CDR3 protein. The sample carries 150,000 to 200,000 distinct CDR3 sequences, just under 95% recorded once. The source material was CD4+ T cells from PBMCs. The receptors come from a human donor in good health. CDR3s include the opening cysteine and the closing phenylalanine or tryptophan. Fields, in order: clone size, J gene, D gene, V gene, CDR3 protein, CDR3 DNA. A D gene is named only where the DNA matches it firmly. Clone size appears in some rows only: once, few, many, or a class for an expanded clone.

>NA|TRBJ2-7|TRBD1|TRBV7-2
CATAGTESF
TGTGCCACCGCCGGGACAGAAAGCTTC
>NA|TRBJ2-2|TRBD2|TRBV5-1
CASSLGLAGTGELFF
TGCGCCAGCAGCTTGGGACTAGCCGGCACCGGGGAGCTGTTTTTT
>NA|TRBJ1-5|NA|TRBV15
CATSRDGSNQPQHF
TGTGCCACCAGCAGAGATGGATCCAATCAGCCCCAGCATTTT
>NA|TRBJ2-7|TRBD2|TRBV20-1
CSAILLAGVNEQYF
TGCAGTGCCATACTCCTAGCGGGGGTCAACGAGCAGTACTTC
>NA|TRBJ2-5|NA|TRBV2
CASRTYQETQYF
TGTGCCAGCAGGACGTACCAAGAGACCCAGTACTTC
>NA|TRBJ2-5|NA|TRBV7-9
CASSLGVTQETQYF
TGTGCCAGCAGCTTAGGGGTAACCCAAGAGACCCAGTACTTC
>NA|TRBJ2-3|TRBD2|TRBV20-1
CSAPLAGATDTQYF
TGCAGTGCCCCACTAGCGGGGGCCACAGATACGCAGTATTTT
>once|TRBJ2-1|NA|TRBV30
CAWSVLLGANEQFF
TGTGCCTGGAGTGTACTCCTGGGGGCGAATGAGCAGTTCTTC
>NA|TRBJ2-1|TRBD2|TRBV4-3
CASSQLAGGPPNEQFF
TGCGCCAGCAGCCAATTGGCGGGGGGGCCCCCCAATGAGCAGTTCTTC
>NA|TRBJ2-3|TRBD2|TRBV7-3
CASSLSGGPDTQYF
TGTGCCAGCAGCTTGTCGGGGGGGCCAGATACGCAGTATTTT
>NA|TRBJ1-4|NA|TRBV13
CASSLPNEKLFF
TGTGCCAGCAGCTTACCGAATGAAAAACTGTTTTTT
>NA|TRBJ2-5|TRBD1|TRBV5-1
CASSLGTDRQETQYF
TGCGCCAGCAGCTTAGGGACAGATCGCCAAGAGACCCAGTACTTC
>NA|TRBJ2-3|NA|TRBV20-1
CSARDRDQWSTDTQYF
TGCAGTGCTAGAGATCGCGATCAGTGGAGCACAGATACGCAGTATTTT
>once|TRBJ2-7|NA|TRBV6-6
CTTGQRSYEQYF
TGTACCACAGGACAGCGTTCCTACGAGCAGTACTTC
>NA|TRBJ1-1|NA|TRBV9
CASSASHHTEAFF
TGTGCCAGCAGCGCAAGTCACCACACTGAAGCTTTCTTT
>NA|TRBJ2-3|NA|TRBV5-4
CASSVTEQDTQYF
TGTGCCAGCAGCGTCACTGAGCAGGATACGCAGTATTTT